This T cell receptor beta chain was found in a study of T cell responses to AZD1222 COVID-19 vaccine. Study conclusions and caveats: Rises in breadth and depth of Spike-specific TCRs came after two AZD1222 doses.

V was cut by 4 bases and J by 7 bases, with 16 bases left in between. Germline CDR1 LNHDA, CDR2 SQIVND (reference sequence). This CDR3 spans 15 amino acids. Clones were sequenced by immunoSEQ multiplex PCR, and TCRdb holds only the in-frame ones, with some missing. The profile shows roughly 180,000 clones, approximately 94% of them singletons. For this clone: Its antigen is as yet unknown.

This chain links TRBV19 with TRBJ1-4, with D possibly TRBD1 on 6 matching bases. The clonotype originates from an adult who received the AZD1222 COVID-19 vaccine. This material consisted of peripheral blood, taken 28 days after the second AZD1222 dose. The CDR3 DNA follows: TGTGCCAGTAGTACGACTTCGACAGGAGCTGAAAAACTGTTTTTT. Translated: CASSTTSTGAEKLFF.